This TCR beta chain is drawn from a study of cytomegalovirus exposure and HLA in healthy donors. Overall study findings and caveats: Reports credit the classifier with highly specific, highly sensitive diagnosis of cytomegalovirus status.

This clone was seen more than once but under ten times. The target antigen is unknown. This sample includes further DNA sequences coding for the same CDR3. V gave up 4 bases and J gave up 0 bases, with 9 bases separating them. The CDR3 runs to 14 residues. CDR1 is MDHEN and CDR2 is SYDVKM in the germline V gene. PCR primers comprised 60 Vbeta and 13 Jbeta primers. Profiled with immunoSEQ multiplex PCR; TCRdb holds only in-frame clones, not every one. This repertoire shows approximately 150,000 clones, roughly 79% found once; its top ten account for roughly 1.3%. The receptor was derived from a woman in her forties or fifties in good health and CMV-seronegative. Sequencing was done on a sample of PBMCs. V is TRBV28 and J is TRBJ1-1; D may be TRBD1 (6 bases). For the CDR3, the DNA is TGTGCCAGCAGTTCAGGACAGCTGAACACTGAAGCTTTCTTT. This encodes CASSSGQLNTEAFF. The full variable domain, completed using reference TRBV28 and TRBJ1-1, is DVKVTQSSRYLVKRTGEKVFLECVQDMDHENMFWYRQDPGLGLRLIYFSYDVKMKEKGDIPEGYSVSREKKERFSLILESASTNQTSMYLCASSSGQLNTEAFFGQGTRLTVV.